This T cell receptor beta chain was captured by sequencing in a study of blood T cells in healthy people across ages. Study findings and constraints: Older age went with lower TCR beta diversity per million T cells, in a roughly linear way.

Per individual sample, total RNA of at least 6 micrograms was extracted. The CDR3 contains 16 residues. The ends were cut back, 0 bases at V and 2 bases at J, with 11 bases in the middle. Germline loops: CDR1 LGHDT, CDR2 YNNKEL (reference sequence). This clonotype has a count of ten or more. Antigen unknown. Together with a sample-barcoded 5' primer, a J-beta primer mix was included in a second PCR lasting about 7 to 11 cycles. Through a template-switch adaptor with 12 random nucleotides, each cDNA molecule received a tag. TCRdb itself ran the 5' RACE reads through MiXCR, one entry per CDR3 protein. The sample contains 870,000 or so distinct CDR3 sequences, roughly 26% of which appear only once.

This TCR was sampled from an elderly woman in good health. Source material: blood. This chain connects TRBV3-1 to TRBJ2-1, with no clear D. The DNA for the CDR3 is TGTGCCAGCAGCCAAGATAACTCGGGCCCCTACAATGAGCAGTTCTTC. Residues: CASSQDNSGPYNEQFF.